This paragraph reports one T cell receptor beta chain. The V gene's germline CDR1 is MNHEY and CDR2 SMNVEV (reference sequence). The CDR3 spans 15 residues. These data belong to a study of cytomegalovirus exposure and HLA in healthy donors. Use of 60 Vbeta and 13 Jbeta primers characterized the PCR. Repertoires were generated with immunoSEQ multiplex PCR, while TCRdb's copy carries only in-frame clones and drops some. The sample lists 50,000 to 70,000 clones, about 69% occurring once. Source material: PBMCs. The chain joins TRBV27 to TRBJ2-5; 7 bases align to TRBD1. The last part of the DNA fits TRBJ2-7 better; the J call may be wrong. This receptor was obtained from a man aged 30 to 45 in good health and CMV-seropositive. CDR3 DNA: TGTGCCAGCAGTGTTGGGACAGCGTTCGAGTACGAGCAGTACTTC. Protein product: CASSVGTAFEYEQYF.